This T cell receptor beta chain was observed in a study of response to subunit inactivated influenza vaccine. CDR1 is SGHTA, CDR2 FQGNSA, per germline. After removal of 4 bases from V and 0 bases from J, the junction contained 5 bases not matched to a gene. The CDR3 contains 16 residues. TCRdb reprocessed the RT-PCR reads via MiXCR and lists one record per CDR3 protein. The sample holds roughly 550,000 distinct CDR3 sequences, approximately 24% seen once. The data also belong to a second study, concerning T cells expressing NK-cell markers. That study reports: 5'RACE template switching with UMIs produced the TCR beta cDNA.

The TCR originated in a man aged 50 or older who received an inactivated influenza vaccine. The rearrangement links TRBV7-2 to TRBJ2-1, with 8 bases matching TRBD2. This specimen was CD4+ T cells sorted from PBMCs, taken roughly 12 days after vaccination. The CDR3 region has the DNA TGTGCCAGCAGCTGGTCAGGGACTAGCTCCTACAATGAGCAGTTCTTC. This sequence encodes CASSWSGTSSYNEQFF.